Reported below is one T cell receptor (beta chain). The data were obtained in a study of control samples from healthy donors and cancer patients. The CDR3 has 20 amino acids. CDR1 MGHRA and CDR2 YSYEKL come from the germline V gene. Trimming at V came to 6 bases and at J to 4 bases, leaving 12 bases not matched to a gene. Sequencing used immunoSEQ multiplex PCR; TCRdb keeps in-frame clones, though not all of them. The table has fewer than 200,000 clones, 85% to 95% seen once. The chain carries TRBV4-1 and TRBJ2-6; 16 nucleotides line up with TRBD2. The receptor was derived from a woman aged 55-70 years in good health. Specimen: blood. This CDR3 is CASRPEKGLAGGRGANVLTF. DNA of the CDR3: TGCGCCAGCAGGCCTGAAAAGGGACTAGCGGGGGGGCGCGGGGCCAACGTCCTGACTTTC.